This TCR beta chain comes out of a study of graft-versus-host responses after intestinal transplantation. Trimming took 4 bases from V and 5 from J; bases not matched to a gene: 4. The CDR3 spans 14 residues. CDR1 is SNHLY and CDR2 is FYNNEI in the germline V gene. This table comes from immunoSEQ multiplex PCR, and its TCRdb copy is limited to in-frame clones, with some not included. The repertoire holds around 30,000 clones, with about 90% as singletons. The source of this sequence is a human patient who received an intestinal transplant, so some T cells may come from the graft donor. The chain recombines TRBV2 with TRBJ1-1, with TRBD1 identical over 10 bases. The sample here was PBMCs, taken around 430 days after intestinal transplantation. The CDR3 bases are TGTGCCAGCAGTGTCGGGGACAGGGGAACTGAAGCTTTCTTT. Its translation is CASSVGDRGTEAFF.